These 5 T cell receptor beta chains came from one sample sequenced in a study of T cells in Graves' hyperthyroidism and ophthalmopathy. RNA transcripts served as the template for amplifying TCR beta CDR3 regions. HTBI primers were used for first-round RT-PCR of the TCR CDR3. TCRdb recomputed calls from the multiplex PCR reads with MiXCR, one row per CDR3 protein. Seen here are about 680,000 distinct CDR3 sequences, 30% to 40% observed once, and the top ten hold around a third. The sample was blood. The receptors here all came from a woman between 35 and 50 years old with Graves' hyperthyroidism.

As for this clonotype: No conserved phenylalanine or tryptophan is present at the end of the CDR3, so a read error is the likely explanation. The chain is built from TRBV7-9 and TRBJ1-2, with D hard to call. Germline CDR1 SEHNR, CDR2 FQNEAQ (reference sequence). V lost 2 bases, J lost 1 base, and 17 bases lay in between. The CDR3 length is 17 residues. The CDR3 is CASSLKDGGVVNYGYTL. CDR3 DNA: TGTGCCAGCAGCTTAAAGGATGGCGGAGTGGTTAACTATGGCTACACCCTC.

The chain combines TRBV6-2 or TRBV6-3 with TRBJ1-5, with 7 bases that match TRBD1. The CDR3 consists of 12 residues. Unmatched junction bases numbered 5, after V lost 8 bases and J lost 7 bases. Per the germline V gene, CDR1 is MNHEY and CDR2 is SVGEGT. CDR3 protein: CASDDRAQPQHF. The DNA of the CDR3 is TGTGCCAGCGATGACAGGGCACAGCCCCAGCATTTT.

The chain couples TRBV20-1 to TRBJ2-7, with TRBD1 matching 11 bases. Unmatched junction bases numbered 12, after V lost 4 bases and J lost 4 bases. The CDR3 totals 16 residues. Per the germline V gene, CDR1 is DFQATT and CDR2 is SNEGSKA (reference sequence). CDR3 nucleotides: TGCAGTGCTATCGGGACAGGGGGGATCCTGGGATACGAGCAGTACTTC. Its protein product is CSAIGTGGILGYEQYF.

For this clonotype: A read error may be the cause here, since a much bigger clone is one base away. The rearrangement joins TRBV20-1 to TRBJ1-1, with a tentative D call TRBD1 (5 bases). The CDR3 is 14 amino acids. The V end lost 3 bases, the J end lost 6 bases, and 17 bases lay between the germline ends. Germline CDR1 and CDR2: DFQATT and SNEGSKA (reference sequence). CDR3 residues: CSARAVGGTPEAFF. The CDR3 DNA follows: TGCAGTGCTAGGGCGGTGGGGGGAACGCCTGAAGCTTTCTTT.

This chain links TRBV7-2 with TRBJ2-1; D is uncertain. CDR3 length: 15 amino acids. V was trimmed by 2 bases and J by 1 base, leaving 9 bases between them. The germline CDR1 and CDR2 sequences are SGHTA and FQGNSA. Here the CDR3 reads CASSLFRSSYNEQFF. Here the CDR3 DNA reads TGTGCCAGCAGCTTATTTCGGTCTTCCTACAATGAGCAGTTCTTC.